What follows are 13 T cell receptor beta chains derived from one specimen sequenced in a study of cytomegalovirus exposure and HLA in healthy donors. PCR involved 60 Vbeta and 13 Jbeta primers. Measured with immunoSEQ multiplex PCR; TCRdb has only the in-frame clones, and not every one. The data show around 220,000 clones, 75% to 85% seen once. The sequenced sample was PBMCs. Receptor source: a girl aged 5-17 years in good health and CMV-seronegative.

The V gene is TRBV10-3, the J gene TRBJ1-3; D uncertain. Trimming shortened V by 2 bases and J by 4 bases, and 12 bases separated the two germline ends. The germline V gene has CDR1 ENHRY and CDR2 SYGVKD. The CDR3 runs 15 residues. CDR3 sequence (DNA): TGTGCCATCAGTGAGGGCCCCTCCGGGGGAAACACCATATATTTT. Translating gives CAISEGPSGGNTIYF.

This chain uses TRBV4-3 with TRBJ2-7, with 8 bases matching TRBD2. Trimming at V came to 5 bases and at J to 4 bases, leaving 7 bases not matched to a gene. CDR1 and CDR2 (germline): LGHNA, YSLEER. CDR3 length: 14 amino acids. The CDR3 loop reads CASSRTSFPYEQYF. CDR3 in DNA: TGCGCCAGCAGCAGGACTAGCTTTCCGTACGAGCAGTACTTC.

The CDR3 sequence: CASSVIAGPDTQYF. The CDR3 DNA follows: TGTGCCAGCAGTGTCATAGCGGGGCCAGATACGCAGTATTTT. The V call is TRBV2, the J call TRBJ2-3; 8 positions agree with TRBD2. CDR3 size: 14 residues. V lost 4 bases and J lost 4; bases outside the gene matches: 4. The germline V gene encodes CDR1 SNHLY and CDR2 FYNNEI.

V usage is TRBV5-4 and J usage is TRBJ2-7; 10 bases map to TRBD1. Per germline, CDR1 SGHNT and CDR2 YYREEE (reference sequence). The CDR3 runs 15 residues. The V and J ends lost 1 base and 6 bases, in that order; junction bases with no gene match: 7. The CDR3 DNA sequence: TGTGCCAGCAGCTTGCGGGACAGGGGTACCGGCGAGCAGTACTTC. Its protein product is CASSLRDRGTGEQYF. The whole variable domain, filled in from reference TRBV5-4 and TRBJ2-7, reads ETGVTQSPTHLIKTRGQQVTLRCSSQSGHNTVSWYQQALGQGPQFIFQYYREEENGRGNFPPRFSGLQFPNYSSELNVNALELDDSALYLCASSLRDRGTGEQYFGPGTRLTVT.

V gene TRBV6-5 combines with J gene TRBJ1-4; a weak D match, TRBD1 (6 bases). The V gene lost 4 bases and the J gene lost 7 bases, with 16 bases spanning the gap. Germline CDR1 is MNHEY and CDR2 is SVGAGI. The CDR3 consists of 15 residues. In DNA form, the CDR3 reads TGTGCCAGCAGTTCTTTCAGGGGACGGGGTGAAAAACTGTTTTTT. This codes for CASSSFRGRGEKLFF.

The sample holds a few counts of this clone. V gene TRBV6-6 combines with J gene TRBJ1-6, with 8 bases fitting TRBD1. The CDR3 extends over 15 amino acids. Germline lookup yields CDR1 MNHNY and CDR2 SVGAGI (reference sequence). Germline trimming cut 5 bases from V and 9 bases from J; bases unmatched to any gene: 9. The chain's CDR3 is CASSRADRAGSPLHF. As DNA, the CDR3 is TGTGCCAGCAGTCGCGCGGACAGGGCAGGTTCACCCCTCCACTTT.

The chain is built from TRBV20-1 and TRBJ1-1; no clear D gene. The CDR3 consists of 11 residues. The germline V and J ends were trimmed by 6 bases and 6 bases, with 11 bases remaining between them. Per the germline V gene, CDR1 is DFQATT and CDR2 is SNEGSKA (reference sequence). CDR3 DNA: TGCAGTGCCACCTACAGCCCTGAAGCTTTCTTT. This gives the protein CSATYSPEAFF.

The CDR3 DNA sequence: TGCAGCGTGGGGAGGTTCCGAGAAGCTTTCTTT. This translates into CSVGRFREAFF. The chain links TRBV29-1 to TRBJ1-1; no clear D gene. The germline V gene has CDR1 SQVTM and CDR2 ANQGSEA. The ends were cut back, 6 bases at V and 8 bases at J, with 13 bases in the middle. This CDR3 spans 11 amino acids.

The CDR3 DNA is TGTGCCAGTAGTATGCCCTCTTACTTGGTCTATGGCTACACCTTC. Amino acid sequence: CASSMPSYLVYGYTF. The chain joins TRBV19 to TRBJ1-2, with D unresolved. Germline assignment: CDR1 LNHDA and CDR2 SQIVND (reference sequence). V lost 3 bases and J 4 bases, leaving 15 bases between the germline ends. This CDR3 spans 15 amino acids.

This clone was found a few times. The chain links TRBV5-1 to TRBJ2-7, with 12 bases identical to TRBD2. Per the germline V gene, CDR1 is SGHRS and CDR2 is YFSETQ. V was clipped by 6 bases and J by 3 bases; unmatched bases: 4. The CDR3 totals 14 residues. CDR3 nucleotides: TGCGCCAGCACCAAGGGACTAGCGGGCTACGAGCAGTACTTC. This codes for CASTKGLAGYEQYF.

This clone has just one count. This rearrangement joins TRBV6-1 to TRBJ2-3; TRBD1 matches 9 bases. Losses at the gene ends were 7 bases for V and 8 bases for J; bases not matched to a gene: 13. The germline V gene encodes CDR1 MNHNS and CDR2 SASEGT. The CDR3 loop spans 15 amino acids. CDR3 coding DNA: TGTGCCAGCAACATAGGGACAGGGCTTTACGGTACGCAGTATTTT. Protein: CASNIGTGLYGTQYF.

The CDR3 loop is CASSLGGQGADEQFF. The CDR3 DNA reads TGTGCCAGCAGCTTGGGTGGACAGGGGGCTGATGAGCAGTTCTTC. The chain joins TRBV5-4 to TRBJ2-1; 11 positions agree with TRBD1. V was pared by 0 bases and J by 8 bases, with 4 bases of the junction left unmatched. The CDR3 has 15 amino acids. Germline CDR1 SGHNT, CDR2 YYREEE (reference sequence).

The chain employs TRBV10-1 and TRBJ1-2; TRBD1 matches at 7 bases. CDR1 and CDR2 from the germline V gene are WNHNN and SYGVQD (reference sequence). CDR3 length: 14 residues. With V trimmed by 6 bases and J by 4 bases, 8 bases remained unmatched. The CDR3 coding sequence is TGCGCCAGCAGACAACAGGGGACCGGCTATGGCTACACCTTC. Its protein product is CASRQQGTGYGYTF.